This TCR beta chain was identified in a study of siplizumab effects on memory and regulatory T cells (dated by TCRdb to the late 2010s). In terms of the full investigation: The study examined how the anti-CD2 antibody siplizumab affects alloreactive T-cell subsets in allogeneic mixed lymphocyte reactions built from human PBMCs.

Sorted unstimulated T cells, along with proliferating T cells recovered from mixed lymphocyte reactions, underwent TCRbeta CDR3 sequencing. Fresh whole blood from some ten HLA-typed healthy donors was used as the source from which PBMCs were isolated. To map where alloreactive clones came from, unstimulated CD4+ non-regulatory T cells were FACS-sorted. Overall results and qualifications from the work: Because sequences at frequencies below about 10^-5 were poorly captured, only a minor fraction of alloreactive clones could be mapped back to unstimulated subsets. The cumulative frequency of alloreactive sequences that could be traced back to unstimulated CD4+ memory T cells was significantly reduced by siplizumab. In reactions with siplizumab, an average of approximately 69% of mappable alloreactive CD4+ clones were Treg-derived, compared with about 27% in control reactions. Compared with memory T cells, unstimulated naive T cells appeared more diverse, and naive cells seemed to make a substantial contribution to the alloresponse. No functional confirmation was obtained for the suppressive function of proliferating Tregs from siplizumab cultures. For roughly 75-96% of proliferating CD4+ or CD8+ clones, no naive or memory phenotype could be assigned.

For this chain, trimming is 3 bases at the V end and 5 bases at the J end, and the number of junction bases without a gene match is 11. The CDR3 covers 17 residues, taking in both the cysteine and the phenylalanine. Only CDR3 DNA is held: 51 bases, read in frame from base 1. Looking up the germline V gene (reference sequence) yields CDR1 SGHNT and CDR2 YYREEE. The method behind the library was the immunoSEQ multiplex PCR assay. Approximately 100,000 TCR templates per sample were assayed on the deep sequencing platform. Genomic DNA extracted from sorted T cells was used for TCRbeta CDR3 sequencing. The authors' pipeline ran thus. The R programming language was used for clonal analysis of the TCRbeta CDR3 data. Comparing unstimulated samples against CFSE-low samples taken after the reaction was how alloreactive CD4+ and CD8+ clones were defined. Regulatory or non-regulatory origin was assigned to alloreactive CD4+ clones by matching of sequences to sorted unstimulated Treg and non-Treg repertoires. Here the immuneACCESS table is served through TCRdb, limited to in-frame sequences with V and J called. Missing clones are a known gap in these copies; in checked studies unresolved V genes cover under half, and the rest lacks a known reason. The V and J calls and the clone size are those of that table, but D and trimming were determined from the DNA. The sample records under 150,000 clones, less than 95% of which are singletons. The top ten hold under 2% of the sample.

Concerning this clone itself: The target of this receptor is not known. No base quality values were provided; no much bigger clone lies one nucleotide off.

This receptor was taken from a human donor in good health. The sequence joins TRBV5-4 to TRBJ1-2; 12 bases in the middle match TRBD1. Sample: non-Treg CD4+ T cells sorted from blood. This sample's cell subset or site label indicates: FACS-sorted unstimulated CD4+ non-regulatory T cells. The CDR3 loop reads CASSSGQGAQREYGYTF. Read as DNA, the sequence is TGTGCCAGCAGCTCGGGACAGGGGGCGCAGAGGGAATATGGCTACACCTTC.